A single sample is the source of the 17 T cell receptor beta chains below, sequenced in a study of cytomegalovirus exposure and HLA in healthy donors. With 60 Vbeta and 13 Jbeta primers, the PCR was carried out. The method was immunoSEQ multiplex PCR; TCRdb's version includes in-frame clones alone and lacks a portion of them. The table records roughly 230,000 clones, 70% to 90% of them present only once. Sample: PBMCs. The receptors were sampled from a girl aged 2-15 years in good health and CMV-seronegative.

The chain recombines TRBV27 with TRBJ2-7, with 8 positions matching TRBD1. The CDR3 runs 16 residues. V shed 5 bases, J shed 2 bases, and the junction held 11 bases outside the gene matches. In germline, CDR1 is MNHEY, CDR2 SMNVEV (reference sequence). The CDR3 nucleotides read TGTGCCAGCAGTAAAACAGGGGGAATTATTGCCTACGAGCAGTACTTC. Translation: CASSKTGGIIAYEQYF.

In its sample, this clone was seen once. V is TRBV9 and J is TRBJ2-5, with TRBD2 identical over 7 bases. CDR1 SGDLS and CDR2 YYNGEE come from the germline V gene. J was trimmed by 4 bases and V by 0 bases; bases with no gene match: 3. This CDR3 spans 14 amino acids. The CDR3 DNA follows: TGTGCCAGCAGCGTAGGGAGCGGGGTAGAGACCCAGTACTTC. Protein: CASSVGSGVETQYF.

V and J are TRBV11-2 and TRBJ1-3; D unresolved. CDR1 and CDR2 (germline): SGHAT, FQNNGV. There are 13 residues in the CDR3. The V gene lost 4 bases and the J gene lost 4 bases, with 8 bases spanning the gap. CDR3 loop: CASSSTGGNTIYF. DNA for the CDR3: TGTGCCAGCAGCTCTACGGGGGGAAACACCATATATTTT. The variable domain in full, with the rest retrieved from reference TRBV11-2 and TRBJ1-3, is EAGVAQSPRYKIIEKRQSVAFWCNPISGHATLYWYQQILGQGPKLLIQFQNNGVVDDSQLPKDRFSAERLKGVDSTLKIQPAKLEDSAVYLCASSSTGGNTIYFGEGSWLTVV.

This chain connects TRBV21-1 to TRBJ1-1. TRBV21-1 is a pseudogene locus. The CDR3 is made up of 16 amino acids. The CDR3 DNA reads TGTGCCAGCAGCAAAGAGGGAGGGCCCCTGAACACTGAAGCTTTCTTT. Its translation: CASSKEGGPLNTEAFF.

V usage is TRBV11-3 and J usage is TRBJ1-6, with a tentative D call TRBD1 (6 bases). The CDR3 has 16 residues. The V gene's germline CDR1 is SGHNT and CDR2 YENEEA. Here the CDR3 reads CDLVGQNFSYNSPLHF. CDR3 coding DNA: TGTGACCTGGTAGGACAGAACTTCTCCTATAATTCACCCCTCCACTTT.

This chain links TRBV11-2 with TRBJ2-1; TRBD2 matches at 14 bases. Looked up from germline, CDR1 is SGHAT and CDR2 is FQNNGV. The CDR3 is made up of 15 amino acids. V trimming: 2 bases; J trimming: 7 bases; junction bases outside the gene matches: 1. DNA of the CDR3: TGTGCCAGCAGCTTACGACTAGCGGGAGGGAATGAGCAGTTCTTC. As protein: CASSLRLAGGNEQFF.

The chain carries TRBV7-8 and TRBJ1-2, with D perhaps TRBD1 (5 bases). Trimming shortened V by 11 bases and J by 3 bases, and 22 bases separated the two germline ends. Germline CDR1 SGHVS, CDR2 FQNEAQ. The CDR3 spans 15 residues. As DNA, the CDR3 is TGTGCCGTATCTAAGGGACTTCGAGGGGACTATGGCTACACCTTC. Translated, it gives CAVSKGLRGDYGYTF. Looking up the rest from reference TRBV7-8 and TRBJ1-2 gives the full variable domain: GAGVSQSPRYKVAKRGQDVALRCDPISGHVSLFWYQQALGQGPEFLTYFQNEAQLDKSGLPSDRFFAERPEGSVSTLKIQRTQQEDSAVYLCAVSKGLRGDYGYTFGSGTRLTVV.

The chain links TRBV4-2 to TRBJ2-3; no clear D gene. CDR3 size: 16 residues. Germline V gives CDR1 LGHNA, CDR2 YNFKEQ. V was shortened by 1 base and J by 0 bases, with 11 bases between the two germline ends. The CDR3 DNA sequence: TGTGCCAGCAGCCAAGTTTACTTGCGGAGCACAGATACGCAGTATTTT. It specifies CASSQVYLRSTDTQYF.

This chain links TRBV4-1 with TRBJ1-2; the match to TRBD1 covers 9 bases. Germline CDR1 and CDR2: MGHRA and YSYEKL. With 4 bases clipped from V and 2 bases from J, the junction kept 5 bases outside the gene matches. The CDR3 runs to 15 residues. CDR3 amino acids: CASSRDRVSNYGYTF. CDR3 in DNA: TGCGCCAGCAGCCGGGACAGGGTTTCGAACTATGGCTACACCTTC.

About this clone: Germline and junction disagree at one end, which may indicate a read error. The V and J genes are TRBV4-2 and TRBJ2-7; tentative D call: TRBD2 (6 bases). The CDR3 loop spans 16 amino acids. Germline CDR1 is LGHNA and CDR2 is YNFKEQ. In DNA form, the CDR3 reads TGTGCCAGCAGCCAAGATAAGACTAGAAAGAGGTACGCGCAGTACTTC. As protein: CASSQDKTRKRYAQYF.

The chain combines TRBV29-1 with TRBJ2-1, with 8 bases identical to TRBD1. With 3 bases clipped from V and 10 bases from J, the junction kept 2 bases outside the gene matches. CDR1 SQVTM and CDR2 ANQGSEA come from the germline V gene. The CDR3 loop spans 11 amino acids. CDR3 coding DNA: TGCAGCGTTGACAGGGGGCTCGAGCAGTTCTTC. This encodes CSVDRGLEQFF.

This clone was detected a few times. The chain combines TRBV4-2 with TRBJ2-3; TRBD2 matches 7 bases. After removal of 1 base from V and 2 bases from J, the junction contained 3 bases not matched to a gene. Germline CDR1 is LGHNA and CDR2 is YNFKEQ. The CDR3 runs 15 residues. As DNA, the CDR3 is TGTGCCAGCAGCCAAGTTCTAGCGGTCACAGATACGCAGTATTTT. It codes for CASSQVLAVTDTQYF.

This clone occurred once. The chain combines TRBV19 with TRBJ1-1; no clear D gene. The germline V gene encodes CDR1 LNHDA and CDR2 SQIVND (reference sequence). There are 15 residues in the CDR3. V was cut by 2 bases and J by 3 bases, with 13 bases left in between. In DNA form, the CDR3 reads TGTGCCAGTAGTATATTCTTCGGGGTCGACACTGAAGCTTTCTTT. This gives the protein CASSIFFGVDTEAFF.

The gene calls are TRBV12-5 and TRBJ2-3; the match to TRBD2 covers 10 bases. From germline, CDR1 is LGHNT and CDR2 FRNRAP. The CDR3 loop spans 20 amino acids. The V segment lost 6 bases and the J segment 0 bases; nucleotides outside the gene matches: 18. The CDR3 nucleotides are TGTGCTAGTGGACACTCAACCGGGACTAGCGCATTCCCAAGCACAGATACGCAGTATTTT. This encodes CASGHSTGTSAFPSTDTQYF.

This chain connects TRBV5-1 to TRBJ1-2; TRBD1 might be the D (5 bases). CDR1 is SGHRS and CDR2 is YFSETQ in the germline V gene. V lost 1 base, J lost 8 bases, and 33 bases lay in between. The CDR3 runs to 20 residues. The CDR3 reads CASSLSPIPGLWRMGLGYTF. The DNA of the CDR3 is TGCGCCAGCAGCTTGTCCCCGATACCGGGACTCTGGCGCATGGGGTTAGGCTACACCTTC.

The CDR3 region has the DNA TGTGCCAGCAGCCCAGCGGGGCTCTCCGAGCAGTACTTC. Translated: CASSPAGLSEQYF. V and J are TRBV13 and TRBJ2-7; TRBD2 matches 7 bases. This CDR3 is built from 13 residues. The ends lost 5 bases at V and 6 bases at J; junction bases unmatched: 7. Germline CDR1 and CDR2: PRHDT and FYEKMQ (reference sequence).

The chain employs TRBV2 and TRBJ2-3; TRBD2 is a possible D gene (5 bases). V shed 11 bases and J shed 0 bases, with 18 bases lying between them. The CDR3 spans 15 residues. The V gene's germline CDR1 is SNHLY and CDR2 FYNNEI. This CDR3 reads CALSGRGSSTDTQYF. The CDR3 bases are TGTGCCCTATCGGGCCGGGGATCTAGCACAGATACGCAGTATTTT.